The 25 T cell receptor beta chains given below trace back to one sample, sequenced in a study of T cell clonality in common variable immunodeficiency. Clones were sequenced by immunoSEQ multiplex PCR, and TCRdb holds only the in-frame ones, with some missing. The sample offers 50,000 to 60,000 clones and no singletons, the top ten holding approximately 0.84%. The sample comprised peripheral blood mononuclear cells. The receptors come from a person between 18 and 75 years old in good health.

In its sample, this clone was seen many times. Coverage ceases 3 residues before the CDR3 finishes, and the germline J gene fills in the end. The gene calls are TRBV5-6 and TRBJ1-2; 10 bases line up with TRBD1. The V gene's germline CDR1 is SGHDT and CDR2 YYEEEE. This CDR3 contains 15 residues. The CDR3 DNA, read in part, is TGTGCCAGCACCCTAATCCGGGACAGGGGTAGAGGC. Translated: CASTLIRDRGRG. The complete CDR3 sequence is CASTLIRDRGRGYTF.

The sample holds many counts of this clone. The DNA read from the CDR3 is TGCGCCAGCAGCTTTAGGGGGCAACTCAACACCGGGGAG. Protein sequence: CASSFRGQLNTGE. The complete CDR3 reads CASSFRGQLNTGELFF. This sequence joins TRBV5-1 and TRBJ2-2, with 7 bases matching TRBD1. Read sequence stops 3 residues before the CDR3 end, and the germline J gene provides the missing end. CDR3 length equals 16 residues. The V gene's germline CDR1 is SGHRS and CDR2 YFSETQ. The trim removed 2 bases at V and 2 bases at J, leaving 6 bases unmatched.

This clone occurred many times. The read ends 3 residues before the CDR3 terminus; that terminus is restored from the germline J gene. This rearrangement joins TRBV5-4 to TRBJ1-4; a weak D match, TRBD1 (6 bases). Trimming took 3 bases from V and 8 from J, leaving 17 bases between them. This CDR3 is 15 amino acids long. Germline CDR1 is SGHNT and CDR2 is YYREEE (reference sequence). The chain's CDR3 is CASSSGQGSVEKLFF. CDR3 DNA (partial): TGTGCCAGCAGCTCAGGTCAGGGGTCGGTAGAAAAA.

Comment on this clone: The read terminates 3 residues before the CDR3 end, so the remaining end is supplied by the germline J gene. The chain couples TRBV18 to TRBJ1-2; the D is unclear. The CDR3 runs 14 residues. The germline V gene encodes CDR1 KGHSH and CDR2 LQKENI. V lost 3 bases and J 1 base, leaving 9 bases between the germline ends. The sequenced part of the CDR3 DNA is TGTGCCAGCTCACCGCAGGACTTTAACTATGGC. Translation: CASSPQDFNYG. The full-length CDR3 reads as CASSPQDFNYGYTF.

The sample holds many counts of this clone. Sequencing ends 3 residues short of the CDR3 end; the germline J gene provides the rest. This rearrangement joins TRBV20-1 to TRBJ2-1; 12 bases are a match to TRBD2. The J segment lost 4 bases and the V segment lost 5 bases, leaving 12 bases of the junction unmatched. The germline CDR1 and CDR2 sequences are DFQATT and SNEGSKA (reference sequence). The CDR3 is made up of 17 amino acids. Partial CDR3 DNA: TGCAGTGCTCAGAATCCTAGCGGGGGGGCCGATTACAATGAG. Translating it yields CSAQNPSGGADYNE. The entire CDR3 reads CSAQNPSGGADYNEQFF.

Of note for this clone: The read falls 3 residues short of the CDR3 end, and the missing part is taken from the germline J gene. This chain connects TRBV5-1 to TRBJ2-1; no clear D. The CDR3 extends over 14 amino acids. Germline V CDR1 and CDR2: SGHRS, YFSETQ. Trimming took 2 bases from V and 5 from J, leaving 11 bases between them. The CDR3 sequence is CASSFEQFNNEQFF. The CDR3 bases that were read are TGCGCCAGCAGCTTTGAACAGTTCAACAATGAG.

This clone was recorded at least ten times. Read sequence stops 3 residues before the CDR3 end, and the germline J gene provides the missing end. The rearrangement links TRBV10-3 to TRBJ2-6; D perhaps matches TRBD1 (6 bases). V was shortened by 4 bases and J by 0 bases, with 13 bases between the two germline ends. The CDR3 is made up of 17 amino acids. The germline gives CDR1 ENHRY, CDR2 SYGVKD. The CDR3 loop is CAISGTGSYSGANVLTF. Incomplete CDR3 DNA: TGTGCCATCAGTGGAACAGGGAGCTACTCTGGGGCCAACGTC.

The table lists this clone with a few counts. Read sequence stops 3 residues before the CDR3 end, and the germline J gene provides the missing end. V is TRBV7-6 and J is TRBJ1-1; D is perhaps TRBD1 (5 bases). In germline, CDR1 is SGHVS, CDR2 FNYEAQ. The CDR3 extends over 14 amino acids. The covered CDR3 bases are TGTGCCAGCAGCTTAAATCTACAGGCCGAGGAA. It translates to CASSLNLQAEE. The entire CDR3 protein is CASSLNLQAEEAFF.

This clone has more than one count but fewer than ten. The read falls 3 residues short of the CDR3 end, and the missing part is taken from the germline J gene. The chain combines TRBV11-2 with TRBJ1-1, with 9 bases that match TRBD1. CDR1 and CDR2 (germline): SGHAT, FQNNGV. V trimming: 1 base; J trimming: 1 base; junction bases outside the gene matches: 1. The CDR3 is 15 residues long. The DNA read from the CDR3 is TGTGCCAGCAGCTTAGGGGGACAGGGGAACACTGAA. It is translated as CASSLGGQGNTE. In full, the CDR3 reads CASSLGGQGNTEAFF. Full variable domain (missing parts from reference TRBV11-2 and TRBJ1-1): EAGVAQSPRYKIIEKRQSVAFWCNPISGHATLYWYQQILGQGPKLLIQFQNNGVVDDSQLPKDRFSAERLKGVDSTLKIQPAKLEDSAVYLCASSLGGQGNTEAFFGQGTRLTVV.

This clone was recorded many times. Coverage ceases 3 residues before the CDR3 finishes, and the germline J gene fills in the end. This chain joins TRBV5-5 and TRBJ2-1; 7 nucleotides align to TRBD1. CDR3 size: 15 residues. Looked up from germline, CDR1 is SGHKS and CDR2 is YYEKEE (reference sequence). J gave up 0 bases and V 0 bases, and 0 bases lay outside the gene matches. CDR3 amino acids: CASSLGQGSYNEQFF. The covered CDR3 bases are TGTGCCAGCAGCTTGGGACAGGGCTCCTACAATGAG.

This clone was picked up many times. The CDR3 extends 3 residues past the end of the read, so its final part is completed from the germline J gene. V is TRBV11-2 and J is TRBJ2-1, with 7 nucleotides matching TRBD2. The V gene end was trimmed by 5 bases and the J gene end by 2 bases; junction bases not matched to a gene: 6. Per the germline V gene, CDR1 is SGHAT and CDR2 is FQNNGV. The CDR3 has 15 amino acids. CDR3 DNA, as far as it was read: TGTGCCAGCAGCAGTGGCGGGAGAACCTACAATGAG. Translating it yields CASSSGGRTYNE. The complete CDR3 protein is CASSSGGRTYNEQFF.

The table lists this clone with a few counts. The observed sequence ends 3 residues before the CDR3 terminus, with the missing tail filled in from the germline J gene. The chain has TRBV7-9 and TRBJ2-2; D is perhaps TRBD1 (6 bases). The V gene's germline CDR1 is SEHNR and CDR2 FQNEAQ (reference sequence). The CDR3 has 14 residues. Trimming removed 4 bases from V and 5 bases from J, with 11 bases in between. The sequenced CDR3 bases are TGTGCCAGCAGCTACAGTCAGGGGACCGGGGAG. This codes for CASSYSQGTGE. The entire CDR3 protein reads CASSYSQGTGELFF.

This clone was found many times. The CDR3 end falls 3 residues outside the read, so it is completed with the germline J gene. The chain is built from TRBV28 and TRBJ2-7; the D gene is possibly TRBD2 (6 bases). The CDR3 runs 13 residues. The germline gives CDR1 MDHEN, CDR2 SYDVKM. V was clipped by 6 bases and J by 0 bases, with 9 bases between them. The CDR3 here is CASRAGISYEQYF. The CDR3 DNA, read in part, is TGTGCCAGCAGGGCGGGGATCTCCTACGAG.

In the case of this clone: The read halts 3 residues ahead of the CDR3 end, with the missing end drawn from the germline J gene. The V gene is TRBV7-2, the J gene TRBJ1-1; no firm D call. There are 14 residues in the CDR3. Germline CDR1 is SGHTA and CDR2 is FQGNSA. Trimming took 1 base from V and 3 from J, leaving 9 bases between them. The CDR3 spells CASSLGGEDTEAFF. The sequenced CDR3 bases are TGTGCCAGCAGCTTAGGCGGGGAGGACACTGAA. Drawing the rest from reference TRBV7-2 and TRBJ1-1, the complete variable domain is GAGVSQSPSNKVTEKGKDVELRCDPISGHTALYWYRQSLGQGLEFLIYFQGNSAPDKSGLPSDRFSAERTGGSVSTLTIQRTQQEDSAVYLCASSLGGEDTEAFFGQGTRLTVV.

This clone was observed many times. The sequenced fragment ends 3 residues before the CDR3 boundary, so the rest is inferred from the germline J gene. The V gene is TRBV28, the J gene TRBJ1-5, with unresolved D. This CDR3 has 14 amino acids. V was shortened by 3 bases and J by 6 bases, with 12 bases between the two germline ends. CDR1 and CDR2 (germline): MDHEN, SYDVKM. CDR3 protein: CASSFDIPAQPQHF. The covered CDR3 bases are TGTGCCAGCAGTTTTGACATCCCGGCTCAGCCC.

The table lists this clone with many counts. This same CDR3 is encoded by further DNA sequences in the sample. CDR3 DNA (partial): TGTGCCAGCAGTGAGACTAGCGGGGGGACAGATACG. It is translated as CASSETSGGTDT. The entire CDR3 reads CASSETSGGTDTQYF. This chain links TRBV6-4 with TRBJ2-3; the match to TRBD2 covers 13 bases. The read falls 3 residues short of the CDR3 end, and the missing part is taken from the germline J gene. Germline V gene sequence: CDR1 MRHNA, CDR2 SNTAGT. The ends lost 3 bases at V and 3 bases at J; junction bases unmatched: 0. The CDR3 loop spans 15 amino acids.

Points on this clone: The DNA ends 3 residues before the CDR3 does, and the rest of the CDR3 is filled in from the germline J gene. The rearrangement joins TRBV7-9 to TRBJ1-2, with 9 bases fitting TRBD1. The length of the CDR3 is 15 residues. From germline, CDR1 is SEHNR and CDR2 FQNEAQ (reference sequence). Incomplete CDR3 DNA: TGTGCCAGCAGCAATGGACAGGGGAGCACAGATACC. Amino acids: CASSNGQGSTDT. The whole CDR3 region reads CASSNGQGSTDTYTF.

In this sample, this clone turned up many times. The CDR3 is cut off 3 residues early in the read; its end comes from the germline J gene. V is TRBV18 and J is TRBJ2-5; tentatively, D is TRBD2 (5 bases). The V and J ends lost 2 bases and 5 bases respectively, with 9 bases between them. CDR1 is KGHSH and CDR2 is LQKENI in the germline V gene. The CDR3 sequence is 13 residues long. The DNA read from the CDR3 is TGTGCCAGCTCACCAGGACTTGGGGAGACC. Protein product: CASSPGLGET. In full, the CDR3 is CASSPGLGETQYF. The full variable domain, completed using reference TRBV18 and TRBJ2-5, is NAGVMQNPRHLVRRRGQEARLRCSPMKGHSHVYWYRQLPEEGLKFMVYLQKENIIDESGMPKERFSAEFPKEGPSILRIQQVVRGDSAAYFCASSPGLGETQYFGPGTRLLVL.

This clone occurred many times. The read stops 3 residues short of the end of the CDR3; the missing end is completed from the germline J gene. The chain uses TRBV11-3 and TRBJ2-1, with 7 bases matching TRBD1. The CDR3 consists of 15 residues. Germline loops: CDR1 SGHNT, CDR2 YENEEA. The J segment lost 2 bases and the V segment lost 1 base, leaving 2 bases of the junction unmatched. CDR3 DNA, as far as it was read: TGTGCCAGCAGCTTAGGAGGGGGCCCCTACAATGAG. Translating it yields CASSLGGGPYNE. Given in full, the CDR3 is CASSLGGGPYNEQFF. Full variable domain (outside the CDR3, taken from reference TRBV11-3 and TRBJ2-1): EAGVVQSPRYKIIEKKQPVAFWCNPISGHNTLYWYLQNLGQGPELLIRYENEEAVDDSQLPKDRFSAERLKGVDSTLKIQPAELGDSAVYLCASSLGGGPYNEQFFGPGTRLTVL.

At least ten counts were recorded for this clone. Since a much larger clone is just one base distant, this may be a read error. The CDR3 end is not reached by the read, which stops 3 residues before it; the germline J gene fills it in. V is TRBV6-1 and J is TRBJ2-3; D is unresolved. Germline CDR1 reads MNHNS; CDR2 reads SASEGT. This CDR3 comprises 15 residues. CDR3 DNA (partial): TGTGCCAGCAGTGAAATCAGATATAGCAATCAGCCG. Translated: CASSEIRYSNQP. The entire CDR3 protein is CASSEIRYSNQPQYF.

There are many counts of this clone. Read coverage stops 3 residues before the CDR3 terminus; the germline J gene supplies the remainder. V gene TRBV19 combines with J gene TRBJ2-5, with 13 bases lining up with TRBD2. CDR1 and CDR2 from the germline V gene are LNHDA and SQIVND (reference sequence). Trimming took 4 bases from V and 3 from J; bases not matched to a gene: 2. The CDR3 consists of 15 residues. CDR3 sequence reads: CASSRGTSGKETQYF. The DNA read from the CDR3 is TGTGCCAGTAGTAGGGGGACTAGCGGGAAAGAGACC.

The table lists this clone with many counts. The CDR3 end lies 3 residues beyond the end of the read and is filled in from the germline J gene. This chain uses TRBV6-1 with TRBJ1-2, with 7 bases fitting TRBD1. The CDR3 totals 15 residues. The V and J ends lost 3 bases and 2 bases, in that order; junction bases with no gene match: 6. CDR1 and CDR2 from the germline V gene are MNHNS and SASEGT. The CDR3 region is CASSDHQTGNYGYTF. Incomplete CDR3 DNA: TGTGCCAGCAGTGACCACCAGACAGGGAACTATGGC.

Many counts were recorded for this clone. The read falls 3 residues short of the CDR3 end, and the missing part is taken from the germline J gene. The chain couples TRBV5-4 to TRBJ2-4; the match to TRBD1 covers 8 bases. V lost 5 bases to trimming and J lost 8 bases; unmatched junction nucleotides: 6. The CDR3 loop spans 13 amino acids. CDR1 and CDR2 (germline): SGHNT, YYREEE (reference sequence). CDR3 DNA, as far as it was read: TGTGCCAGCAGATTCGACAGGGGTCACATT. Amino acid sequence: CASRFDRGHI. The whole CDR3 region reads CASRFDRGHIQYF.

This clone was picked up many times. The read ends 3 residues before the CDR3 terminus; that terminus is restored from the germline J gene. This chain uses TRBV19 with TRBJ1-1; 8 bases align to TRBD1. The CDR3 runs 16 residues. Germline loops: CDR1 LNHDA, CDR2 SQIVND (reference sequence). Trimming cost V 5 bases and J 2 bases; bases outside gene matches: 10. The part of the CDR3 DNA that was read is TGTGCCAGTAGTTCCACACGACAGGGGACAAACACTGAA. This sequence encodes CASSSTRQGTNTE. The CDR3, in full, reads CASSSTRQGTNTEAFF.

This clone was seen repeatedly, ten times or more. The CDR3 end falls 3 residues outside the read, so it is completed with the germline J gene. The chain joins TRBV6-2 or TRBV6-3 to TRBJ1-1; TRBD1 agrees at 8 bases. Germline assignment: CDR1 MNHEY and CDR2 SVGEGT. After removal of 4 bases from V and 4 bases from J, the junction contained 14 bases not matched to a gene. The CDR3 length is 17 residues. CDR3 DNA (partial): TGTGCCAGCAGTTTTTCCAGGGGGCAAACTTTTGGCACTGAA. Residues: CASSFSRGQTFGTE. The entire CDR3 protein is CASSFSRGQTFGTEAFF.